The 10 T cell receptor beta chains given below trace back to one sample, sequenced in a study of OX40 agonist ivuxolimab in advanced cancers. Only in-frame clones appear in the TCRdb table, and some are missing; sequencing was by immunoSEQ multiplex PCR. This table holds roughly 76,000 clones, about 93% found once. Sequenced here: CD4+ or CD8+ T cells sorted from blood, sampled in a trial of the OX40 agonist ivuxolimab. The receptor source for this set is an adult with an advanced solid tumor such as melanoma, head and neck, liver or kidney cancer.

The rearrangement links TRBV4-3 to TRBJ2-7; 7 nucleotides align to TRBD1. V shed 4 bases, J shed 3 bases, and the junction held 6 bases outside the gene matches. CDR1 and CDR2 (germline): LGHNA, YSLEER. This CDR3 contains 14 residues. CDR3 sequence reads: CASSPDRTNYEQYF. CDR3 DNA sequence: TGCGCCAGCAGCCCGGACAGGACCAACTACGAGCAGTACTTC.

This chain's CDR3 is CAISDSQGASYEQYF. The CDR3 coding sequence is TGTGCCATCAGTGATTCCCAAGGTGCCTCCTACGAGCAGTACTTC. The chain links TRBV10-3 to TRBJ2-7; D uncertain. The V and J ends lost 3 bases and 0 bases respectively, with 12 bases between them. Germline CDR1 ENHRY, CDR2 SYGVKD. This CDR3 region has 15 residues.

In nucleotides, the CDR3 is TGTGCCAGCAGCTTTACTCAGGGACAAACTGAAGCTTTCTTT. Translated: CASSFTQGQTEAFF. This sequence joins TRBV5-6 and TRBJ1-1; weak D call: TRBD1 (6 bases). There are 14 residues in the CDR3. V lost 2 bases to trimming and J lost 5 bases, with 13 bases between them. Germline lookup yields CDR1 SGHDT and CDR2 YYEEEE. The full variable domain, rest sourced from reference TRBV5-6 and TRBJ1-1, is DAGVTQSPTHLIKTRGQQVTLRCSPKSGHDTVSWYQQALGQGPQFIFQYYEEEERQRGNFPDRFSGHQFPNYSSELNVNALLLGDSALYLCASSFTQGQTEAFFGQGTRLTVV.

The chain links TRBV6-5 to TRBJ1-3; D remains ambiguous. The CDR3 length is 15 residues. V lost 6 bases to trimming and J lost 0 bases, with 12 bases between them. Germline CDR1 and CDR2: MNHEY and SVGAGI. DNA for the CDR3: TGTGCCAGCAGCCCCGACTCCAGCTCTGGAAACACCATATATTTT. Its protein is CASSPDSSSGNTIYF.

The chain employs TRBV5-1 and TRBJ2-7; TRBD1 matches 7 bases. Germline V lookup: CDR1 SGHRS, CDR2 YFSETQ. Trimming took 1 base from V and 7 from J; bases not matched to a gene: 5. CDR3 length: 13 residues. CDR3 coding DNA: TGCGCCAGCAGCTTGACGACAGGGTTAGAGCAGTACTTC. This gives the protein CASSLTTGLEQYF.

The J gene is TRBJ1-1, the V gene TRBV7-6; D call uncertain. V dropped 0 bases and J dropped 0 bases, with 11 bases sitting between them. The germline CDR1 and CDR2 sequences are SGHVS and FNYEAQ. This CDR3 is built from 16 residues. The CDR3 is CASSLAGSYMNTEAFF. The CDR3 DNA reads TGTGCCAGCAGCTTAGCGGGCAGTTACATGAACACTGAAGCTTTCTTT.

Here the CDR3 DNA reads TGTGCCAGCAGCTTATACGGGAACACTGAAGCTTTCTTT. Protein: CASSLYGNTEAFF. The rearrangement uses TRBV13 and TRBJ1-1, with D hard to call. Germline assignment: CDR1 PRHDT and CDR2 FYEKMQ (reference sequence). This CDR3 spans 13 amino acids. V gave up 2 bases and J gave up 1 base, with 5 bases separating them.

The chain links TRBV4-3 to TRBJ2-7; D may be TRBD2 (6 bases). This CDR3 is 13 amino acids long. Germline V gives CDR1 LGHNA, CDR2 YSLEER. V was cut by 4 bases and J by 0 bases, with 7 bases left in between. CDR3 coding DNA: TGCGCCAGCAGCCCGGAGGGCTCCTACGAGCAGTACTTC. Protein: CASSPEGSYEQYF.

The CDR3 sequence: CASSQTADNEQFF. Written as DNA, the CDR3 is TGTGCCAGCAGTCAGACAGCCGACAATGAGCAGTTCTTC. The V call is TRBV6-5, the J call TRBJ2-1; a weak D match, TRBD1 (5 bases). This CDR3 spans 13 amino acids. CDR1 and CDR2 from the germline V gene are MNHEY and SVGAGI. Trimming pared 5 bases from V and 5 bases from J, leaving 10 bases between.

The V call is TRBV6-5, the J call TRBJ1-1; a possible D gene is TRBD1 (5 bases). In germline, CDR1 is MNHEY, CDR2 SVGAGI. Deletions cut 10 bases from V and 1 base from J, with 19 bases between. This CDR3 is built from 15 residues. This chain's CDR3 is CAIFHPQGPNTEAFF. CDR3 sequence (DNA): TGTGCCATCTTCCACCCCCAGGGCCCGAACACTGAAGCTTTCTTT.